Reported below is one TCR beta chain. Antigen specificity is unknown. Other DNA variants within this sample encode the same CDR3. This specimen comes from a study of graft-versus-host responses after intestinal transplantation. Overall study context: Recipients were given multivisceral, liver-intestinal, or isolated intestinal transplants. Anti-thymocyte globulin induction preceded three to four years of tacrolimus and steroid maintenance in all recipients.

Findings and limits, study-wide: GvH clone levels peaked in circulation, and this peak was associated with early post-transplant HvG declines.

This CDR3 has 14 residues. Germline lookup yields CDR1 SGHVS and CDR2 FNYEAQ. J lost 0 bases, V lost 1 base, and 0 bases had no gene match. Repertoires were generated with immunoSEQ multiplex PCR, while TCRdb's copy carries only in-frame clones and drops some. The sample shows about 120,000 clones, 95% of them seen only once. The chain combines TRBV7-6 with TRBJ2-7; 7 nucleotides match TRBD2. The clonotype comes from a human donor who received an intestinal transplant. The material sequenced was unstimulated CD8+ T cells sorted from spleen or lymph node cells, taken before intestinal transplant. CDR3 sequence: CASSLGEGSYEQYF. The DNA for the CDR3 is TGTGCCAGCAGCTTAGGGGAGGGCTCCTACGAGCAGTACTTC.